This T cell receptor beta chain was sequenced in a study of monozygotic twins with inflammatory bowel disease. TCRdb re-called the 5' RACE reads and catalogs CDR3 proteins one per entry, DNA excluded. The sample totals over 200,000 distinct CDR3 sequences. The CDR3 has 17 residues. Germline-derived CDR1 and CDR2 are SGDLS and YYNGEE. This TCR came from a human donor with ulcerative colitis or Crohn's disease, or a healthy co-twin of an affected twin (not recorded which). V and J are TRBV9 and TRBJ2-1; TCRdb returns TRBD1, unconfirmable since there is no DNA. The sequencing sample was made of blood. CDR3 protein: CASSPHPGSGGTAEQFF.